The 4 T cell receptor beta chains listed next were all sequenced from one sample in a study of Ad26.COV2.S vaccination and SARS-CoV-2 variants (dated by TCRdb to the early 2020s). The library relied on the immunoSEQ multiplex PCR assay. The source is immuneACCESS, and TCRdb retained only in-frame sequences with V and J called. Part of the clones is not carried over; for the studies checked, unresolved V genes explain less than half of this, and the remainder is unexplained. The sample table holds about 440,000 clones, of which approximately 90% were seen once. The ten largest clonotypes hold 10% to 15% of the sample. This specimen's treatment or condition label, per the study, means: roughly 20 received Ad26.COV2.S at low or high dose, single or two shots; 5 received placebo; per-sample allocation not given. For vaccine and placebo recipients, repertoires were sequenced using samples collected on day 63 after the first injection.

The sequences come from peripheral blood, collected in a trial of Ad26.COV2.S vaccine versus placebo. The receptors were gathered from a person aged 18-65 years who received the Ad26.COV2.S COVID-19 vaccine or a placebo.

V and J are TRBV4-3 and TRBJ2-3, with a possible D match to TRBD2 (7 bases). Germline V CDR1 and CDR2: LGHNA, YSLEER. The CDR3 has 16 amino acids. With 0 bases removed from V and 4 bases from J, the gap between germline ends came to 14 bases. CDR3 nucleotides: TGCGCCAGCAGCCAAGATTGGGGGGGCGCAGCAGATACGCAGTATTTT. Protein: CASSQDWGGAADTQYF.

The table lists this clone with a few counts. The J gene is TRBJ2-7, the V gene TRBV4-2; D assignment may be TRBD1 or TRBD2 (5 bases each). Trimming took 0 bases from V and 0 from J, leaving 12 bases between them. The germline V gene encodes CDR1 LGHNA and CDR2 YNFKEQ. The CDR3 sequence is 16 residues long. CDR3 in amino acids: CASSQDYWDDSYEQYF. The CDR3 region has the DNA TGTGCCAGCAGCCAAGATTATTGGGACGACTCCTACGAGCAGTACTTC.

This clone occurred once. The chain recombines TRBV5-4 with TRBJ2-3; 10 nucleotides line up with TRBD2. The CDR3 totals 16 residues. Looked up from germline, CDR1 is SGHNT and CDR2 is YYREEE (reference sequence). V dropped 4 bases and J dropped 6; count of bases not matched to a gene: 11. CDR3 bases: TGTGCCAGCAGCCGGAGACTAGCGGGTAAATCGGATACGCAGTATTTT. This sequence encodes CASSRRLAGKSDTQYF.

The chain recombines TRBV27 with TRBJ1-1; a weak D match, TRBD1 (6 bases). The V gene lost 5 bases and the J gene lost 2 bases, with 12 bases spanning the gap. This CDR3 has 14 residues. The germline CDR1 and CDR2 sequences are MNHEY and SMNVEV (reference sequence). CDR3 nucleotides: TGTGCCAGCAGTCATGGGGGGCCTAACACTGAAGCTTTCTTT. Amino acids: CASSHGGPNTEAFF.